The 21 T cell receptor beta chains listed next were all sequenced from one sample in a study of cytomegalovirus exposure and HLA in healthy donors. Both 60 Vbeta primers and 13 Jbeta primers went into the PCR. TCRdb's copy holds only in-frame clones and misses some; the assay was immunoSEQ multiplex PCR. The data hold under 150,000 clones, with around 82% observed a single time. The sequenced sample was PBMCs. The source is a man between 50 and 59 years old in good health and CMV-seronegative.

This chain uses TRBV5-1 with TRBJ2-5; D might be TRBD1 (5 bases). This CDR3 region has 13 residues. The germline V gene encodes CDR1 SGHRS and CDR2 YFSETQ. V was cut by 0 bases and J by 5 bases, with 8 bases left in between. CDR3 nucleotides: TGCGCCAGCAGCTTGGGGCCAGGGGAGACCCAGTACTTC. It is translated as CASSLGPGETQYF.

The chain is built from TRBV9 and TRBJ2-5; a possible D gene is TRBD1 (5 bases). CDR3 length equals 15 residues. Germline CDR1 and CDR2: SGDLS and YYNGEE. The V and J ends lost 0 bases and 1 base respectively, with 10 bases between them. The CDR3 spells CASSVVGQAQETQYF. DNA of the CDR3: TGTGCCAGCAGCGTAGTGGGGCAGGCCCAAGAGACCCAGTACTTC.

As for this clone: Compared with germline, one end of the junction differs, possibly owing to a read error. This chain joins TRBV19 and TRBJ2-5; 12 bases are a match to TRBD2. From germline, CDR1 is LNHDA and CDR2 SQIVND (reference sequence). This CDR3 has 16 amino acids. The CDR3 protein is CASSTTSGGPQATQYF. The DNA for the CDR3 is TGTGCCAGTAGTACCACTAGCGGGGGGCCACAAGCGACCCAGTACTTC.

The rearrangement uses TRBV18 and TRBJ2-5, with 7 bases fitting TRBD1. The V and J ends lost 3 bases and 4 bases, in that order; junction bases with no gene match: 8. The CDR3 is made up of 15 amino acids. Germline V lookup: CDR1 KGHSH, CDR2 LQKENI. The CDR3, as DNA: TGTGCCAGCTCACCGCAGGGGGAGTCGGGAGAGACCCAGTACTTC. Its translation: CASSPQGESGETQYF.

This rearrangement joins TRBV5-5 to TRBJ1-1, with a tentative D call TRBD1 (6 bases). CDR1 SGHKS and CDR2 YYEKEE come from the germline V gene (reference sequence). The CDR3 loop spans 15 amino acids. The ends were cut back, 4 bases at V and 7 bases at J, with 20 bases in the middle. The CDR3: CASSQYILGAGEAFF. In nucleotides, the CDR3 is TGTGCCAGCAGCCAATACATTTTGGGGGCGGGTGAAGCTTTCTTT.

As regards this clone: The same CDR3 also results from other DNA sequences found in this sample. The chain has TRBV18 and TRBJ1-1; 11 positions agree with TRBD1. Losses at the gene ends were 2 bases for V and 4 bases for J; bases not matched to a gene: 3. The CDR3 is made up of 15 amino acids. Germline CDR1 reads KGHSH; CDR2 reads LQKENI. The CDR3: CASSPSGTGGTEAFF. For the CDR3, the DNA is TGTGCCAGCTCACCATCAGGGACAGGGGGCACTGAAGCTTTCTTT.

The rearrangement links TRBV6-1 to TRBJ2-7; D may be TRBD1 (6 bases). Between the trimmed V and J ends, which lost 6 bases and 1 base, there was a span of 13 bases. CDR1 and CDR2 from the germline V gene are MNHNS and SASEGT. This CDR3 is 14 amino acids long. CDR3 region: CASRVPGQSYEQYF. CDR3 coding DNA: TGTGCCAGCAGAGTCCCGGGACAATCCTACGAGCAGTACTTC.

The chain couples TRBV5-5 to TRBJ2-7, with TRBD1 matching over 7 bases. Per germline, CDR1 SGHKS and CDR2 YYEKEE (reference sequence). This CDR3 contains 13 residues. V gave up 5 bases and J gave up 7 bases; unmatched junction bases: 9. DNA for the CDR3: TGTGCCAGCAGTTCTACAGGGGCGGAAGAGCAGTACTTC. Translating gives CASSSTGAEEQYF.

V usage is TRBV4-1 and J usage is TRBJ2-5; 10 bases are a match to TRBD2. The CDR3 runs to 17 residues. Per the germline V gene, CDR1 is MGHRA and CDR2 is YSYEKL. V gave up 1 base and J gave up 5 bases; unmatched junction bases: 10. As DNA, the CDR3 is TGCGCCAGCAGCCAAGCAGGCCGGCTAGCGGGAGTTGAGACCCAGTACTTC. Translation: CASSQAGRLAGVETQYF.

This clone has only one observation. The chain uses TRBV11-3 and TRBJ2-1, with D tentatively TRBD2 (7 bases). The germline V gene encodes CDR1 SGHNT and CDR2 YENEEA. CDR3 length: 16 residues. V was pared by 1 base and J by 8 bases, with 18 bases between. The DNA of the CDR3 is TGTGCCAGCAGCTTAGTTGCGGGGGCCTCCGGGGATGAGCAGTTCTTC. The encoded protein is CASSLVAGASGDEQFF.

The chain carries TRBV7-9 and TRBJ2-3, with 9 bases matching TRBD1. J lost 4 bases, V lost 5 bases, and 10 bases had no gene match. Germline V gene sequence: CDR1 SEHNR, CDR2 FQNEAQ (reference sequence). The CDR3 loop spans 16 amino acids. The CDR3 loop is CASSITGTGSSDTQYF. CDR3 nucleotides: TGTGCCAGCAGCATAACCGGGACAGGGTCTTCAGATACGCAGTATTTT.

This clone was picked up a small number of times. The chain uses TRBV7-9 and TRBJ1-1; tentative D call: TRBD1 (6 bases). V lost 1 base and J lost 6, with 15 bases in between. The CDR3 loop spans 15 amino acids. The germline gives CDR1 SEHNR, CDR2 FQNEAQ (reference sequence). The CDR3 reads CASSLVGRQVPEAFF. The CDR3 DNA is TGTGCCAGCAGCTTAGTCGGCCGACAGGTCCCTGAAGCTTTCTTT.

This clone was counted between two and nine times. The chain uses TRBV2 and TRBJ2-2; tentative D call: TRBD2 (6 bases). This CDR3 region has 14 residues. The V gene lost 7 bases and the J gene lost 0 bases, with 9 bases spanning the gap. CDR1 and CDR2 (germline): SNHLY, FYNNEI. Written as DNA, the CDR3 is TGTGCCAGCAAGGGAGGACCGAACACCGGGGAGCTGTTTTTT. Its protein product is CASKGGPNTGELFF.

This sequence joins TRBV25-1 and TRBJ2-7; 11 positions match TRBD2. The CDR3 has 15 residues. Per the germline V gene, CDR1 is MGHDK and CDR2 is SYGVNS. V shed 5 bases and J 3 bases; nucleotides not matched to a gene: 6. The CDR3 nucleotides are TGTGCCAGCAGTCTGACTAGCGGGAACAACTACGAGCAGTACTTC. Its protein is CASSLTSGNNYEQYF.

The genes are TRBV16 and TRBJ2-7; 9 nucleotides line up with TRBD1. Germline V gene data show CDR1 as KGHSY and CDR2 as FQNENV. J was trimmed by 2 bases and V by 4 bases; bases with no gene match: 9. This CDR3 contains 16 residues. CDR3 amino acids: CASSPSSGTGPYEQYF. The CDR3 coding sequence is TGTGCCAGCAGCCCTTCCTCCGGGACAGGGCCCTACGAGCAGTACTTC.

For this clone: A junction boundary mismatches the germline segment, possibly from a read error. The chain uses TRBV7-9 and TRBJ1-1, with D unresolved. Germline CDR1 is SEHNR and CDR2 is FQNEAQ (reference sequence). CDR3 length equals 13 residues. CDR3 region: CSSSPAGGRFAFF. The CDR3 DNA follows: TGTTCCAGCAGTCCCGCCGGAGGGCGGTTTGCTTTCTTT. Full variable domain (rest looked up from reference TRBV7-9 and TRBJ1-1): DTGVSQNPRHKITKRGQNVTFRCDPISEHNRLYWYRQTLGQGPEFLTYFQNEAQLEKSRLLSDRFSAERPKGSFSTLEIQRTEQGDSAMYLCSSSPAGGRFAFFGQGTRLTVV.

A few counts support this clone. This chain links TRBV29-1 with TRBJ1-5; TRBD1 matches at 7 bases. CDR3 length equals 13 residues. V shed 6 bases, J shed 4 bases, and the junction held 6 bases outside the gene matches. Germline CDR1 is SQVTM and CDR2 is ANQGSEA. The CDR3: CSVRTGPNQPQHF. The CDR3 region has the DNA TGCAGCGTGAGGACAGGTCCAAATCAGCCCCAGCATTTT.

The chain combines TRBV7-2 with TRBJ2-5; no clear D gene. The DNA end is a closer match to TRBJ2-7, so the J assignment may be wrong. The CDR3 is 13 amino acids. Germline values: CDR1 SGHTA, CDR2 FQGNSA. CDR3 region: CASSFPSSYEQYF. The CDR3 DNA reads as TGTGCCAGCAGCTTCCCTAGCTCCTACGAGCAGTACTTC.

The chain combines TRBV5-5 with TRBJ2-2; no definite D call. The germline gives CDR1 SGHKS, CDR2 YYEKEE (reference sequence). This CDR3 is built from 15 residues. Trimming took off 0 bases at V and 5 bases at J, with 11 bases between the two ends. CDR3 residues: CASSLVSGRTGELFF. DNA for the CDR3: TGTGCCAGCAGCTTGGTCTCAGGCAGGACCGGGGAGCTGTTTTTT.

This clone was recorded once. The chain carries TRBV10-1 and TRBJ2-2, with 14 bases aligning to TRBD2. Germline lookup yields CDR1 WNHNN and CDR2 SYGVQD (reference sequence). The V gene end was trimmed by 5 bases and the J gene end by 7 bases; junction bases not matched to a gene: 9. The CDR3 spans 17 residues. The CDR3 DNA sequence: TGCGCCAGCAGTCCGACTAGCGGGAGGGCCAGGTTCGGGGAGCTGTTTTTT. Amino acids: CASSPTSGRARFGELFF.

The J gene is TRBJ1-6, the V gene TRBV29-1, with D perhaps TRBD1 (5 bases). Germline-derived CDR1 and CDR2 are SQVTM and ANQGSEA. This CDR3 is 11 amino acids long. The CDR3 loop is CRTTRGTPLHF. The CDR3 DNA is TGCAGAACCACGCGGGGGACACCCCTCCACTTT.